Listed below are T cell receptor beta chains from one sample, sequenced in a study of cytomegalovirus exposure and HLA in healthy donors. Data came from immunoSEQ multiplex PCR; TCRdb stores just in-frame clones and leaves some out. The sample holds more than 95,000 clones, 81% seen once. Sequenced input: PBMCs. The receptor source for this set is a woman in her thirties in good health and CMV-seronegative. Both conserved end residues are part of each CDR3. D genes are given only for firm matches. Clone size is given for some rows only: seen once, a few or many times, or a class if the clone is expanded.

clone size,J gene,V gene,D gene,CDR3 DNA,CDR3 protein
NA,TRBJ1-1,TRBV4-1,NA,TGCGCCAGCAGCCAAGAACCTGGACAGATTGAAGCTTTCTTT,CASSQEPGQIEAFF
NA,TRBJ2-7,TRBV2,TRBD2,TGTGCCAGCGATATAGCGGGGGGCTCCTACGAGCAGTACTTC,CASDIAGGSYEQYF
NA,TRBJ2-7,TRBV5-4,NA,TGTGCCAGCAGCTTGGATCCTTTCTCCTACGAGCAGTACTTC,CASSLDPFSYEQYF
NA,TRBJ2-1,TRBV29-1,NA,TGCAGCGTTGATGCTCGACAGGGTTGGACTGGAGGGAATGAGCAGTTCTTC,CSVDARQGWTGGNEQFF
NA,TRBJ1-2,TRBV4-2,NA,TGTGCCAGCCTCAGGACCGTCGGAGGAGGTGGCTACACCTTC,CASLRTVGGGGYTF
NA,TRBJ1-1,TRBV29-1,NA,TGCAGCGCGCGGAACACTGAAGCTTTCTTT,CSARNTEAFF
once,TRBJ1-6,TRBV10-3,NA,TGTGCCATCAGTGAGTACGATCAGGGGAACTCACCCCTCCACTTT,CAISEYDQGNSPLHF
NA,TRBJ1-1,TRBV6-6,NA,TGTGCCAGCAGAATGGACGGGGGGGCTGAAGCTTTCTTT,CASRMDGGAEAFF
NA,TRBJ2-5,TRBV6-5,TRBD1,TGTGCCAGCAGACCCCCAGGGGGCCTACGTCTAGAGCAGTACTTC,CASRPPGGLRLEQYF
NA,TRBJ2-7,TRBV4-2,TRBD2,TGTGCCAGCAGCCAAGATCAACTAGCGGGGGGGAAGCAGTACTTC,CASSQDQLAGGKQYF
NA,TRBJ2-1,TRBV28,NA,TGTGCCAGCAGCGTCGGCGGCAATGAGCAGTTCTTC,CASSVGGNEQFF
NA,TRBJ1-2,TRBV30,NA,TGTGCCTGGAGTGGAGTATATGGCTACACCTTC,CAWSGVYGYTF
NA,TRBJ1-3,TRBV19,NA,TGTGCCAGTAGTAAATTCCTCGGGGTTACTGGAAACACCATATATTTT,CASSKFLGVTGNTIYF
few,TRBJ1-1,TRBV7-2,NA,TGTGCCAGCAGCCAACAGGGGAACACTGAAGCTTTCTTT,CASSQQGNTEAFF
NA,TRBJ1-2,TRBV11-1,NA,TGTGCCAGCAGCCCCGGGACTTTGGCTGGCTACACCTTC,CASSPGTLAGYTF
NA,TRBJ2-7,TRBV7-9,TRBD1,TGTGCCAGCAGCTTTGGGCAGGGGGTAAGCTACGAGCAGTACTTC,CASSFGQGVSYEQYF
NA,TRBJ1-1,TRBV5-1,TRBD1,TGCGCCAGCAGCTTAAGGACAGGGGACACTGAAGCTTTCTTT,CASSLRTGDTEAFF
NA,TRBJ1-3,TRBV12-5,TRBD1,TGTGCTAGTGGTTCGGGGACAGGGGGCCCTAGCTCTGGAAACACCATATATTTT,CASGSGTGGPSSGNTIYF
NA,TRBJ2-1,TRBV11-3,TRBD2,TGTGCCAGCAGCTTAGGGGCGGGAGGAGTAAATGAGCAGTTCTTC,CASSLGAGGVNEQFF
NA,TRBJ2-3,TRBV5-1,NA,TGCGCCAGCAGCCCCCCTGCAGACTACCTCACAGATACGCAGTATTTT,CASSPPADYLTDTQYF
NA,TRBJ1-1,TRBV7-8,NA,TGTGCCAGCAGCTTAGGGACAGCCATTATGAACACTGAAGCTTTCTTT,CASSLGTAIMNTEAFF
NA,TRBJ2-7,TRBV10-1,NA,TGCGCCAGCAGGCGGGGTCCCTACGAGCAGTACTTC,CASRRGPYEQYF
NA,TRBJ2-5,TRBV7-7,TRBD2,TGTGCTAGCAGCCGTCGGACTAGCGGGGGCCCAGAGACCCAGTACTTC,CASSRRTSGGPETQYF
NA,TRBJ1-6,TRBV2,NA,TGTGCCAACAGTGAAGCACGGGCAGGGATAAACTCACCCCTCCACTTT,CANSEARAGINSPLHF
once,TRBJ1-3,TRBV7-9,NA,TGTGCCAGCAGCTTAGCAGGGGGTGGAAACACCATATATTTT,CASSLAGGGNTIYF
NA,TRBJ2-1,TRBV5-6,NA,TGTGCCAGCAGCTCGGGGAGCTCCTACAATGAGCAGTTCTTC,CASSSGSSYNEQFF
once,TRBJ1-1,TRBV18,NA,TGTGCCAGCTCACCAGGACTGGCGCTAAGCCACACTGAAGCTTTCTTT,CASSPGLALSHTEAFF
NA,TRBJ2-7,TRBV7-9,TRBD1,TGTGCCAGCAGCTCACCCGGACAGGGGTCATCCTACGAGCAGTACTTC,CASSSPGQGSSYEQYF
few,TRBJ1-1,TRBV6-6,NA,TGTGCCAGCAGTTACGCACAGTACGCTGAAGCTTTCTTT,CASSYAQYAEAFF
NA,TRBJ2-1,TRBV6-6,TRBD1,TGTGCCAGCAGTGGAGGGGGGACAGGGCACAATGAGCAGTTCTTC,CASSGGGTGHNEQFF
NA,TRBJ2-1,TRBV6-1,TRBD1,TGTGCCAGCACGACAGGGGGCGCTTTGTATGAGCAGTTCTTC,CASTTGGALYEQFF
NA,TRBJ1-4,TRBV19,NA,TGTGCCAGCAGACGACAGGCGACAAATGAAAAACTGTTTTTT,CASRRQATNEKLFF
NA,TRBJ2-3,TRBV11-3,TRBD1,TGTGCCAGCAGCTCTTCACAGGGGGCCGGAGATACGCAGTATTTT,CASSSSQGAGDTQYF
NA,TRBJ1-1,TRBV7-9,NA,TGTGCCAGCAGCCACCCGGGAAACACTGAAGCTTTCTTT,CASSHPGNTEAFF
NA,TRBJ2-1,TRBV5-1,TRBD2,TGCGCCAGCAGCTCCCGAAGCGGGGGGATATCGGGAGAGCAGTTCTTC,CASSSRSGGISGEQFF
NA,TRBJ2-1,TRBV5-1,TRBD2,TGCGCCAGCAGCTTGAGGGGGACTAGCGGGGGGACTGAGCAGTTCTTC,CASSLRGTSGGTEQFF
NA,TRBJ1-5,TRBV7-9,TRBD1,TGTGCCAGCAGCTTAGGCCCGGGACAGGGGGGCAATCAGCCCCAGCATTTT,CASSLGPGQGGNQPQHF
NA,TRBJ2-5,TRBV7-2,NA,TGTGCCAGCAGCTTAGACCCCCCCTTCGGGCAGAAAAAGGGGAAGACCCAGTACTTC,CASSLDPPFGQKKGKTQYF
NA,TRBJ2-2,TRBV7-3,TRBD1,TGTGCCAGCAGCATACAGGGGTATACGAACACCGGGGAGCTGTTTTTT,CASSIQGYTNTGELFF
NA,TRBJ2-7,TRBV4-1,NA,TGCGCCAGCAGCCAAGAAGAGTGGGACTCCCCCTACGAGCAGTACTTC,CASSQEEWDSPYEQYF
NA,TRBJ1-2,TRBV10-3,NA,TGTGCCATCAGTGAGGAGGGAAACTATGGCTACACCTTC,CAISEEGNYGYTF
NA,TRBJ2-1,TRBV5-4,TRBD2,TGTGCCAGCAGCTTTCGACTAGCGGAGTACAATGAGCAGTTCTTC,CASSFRLAEYNEQFF
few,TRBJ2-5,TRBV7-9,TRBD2,TGTGCCAGCTCAAAAGCTAGCGGGGGGGAAGAGACCCAGTACTTC,CASSKASGGEETQYF
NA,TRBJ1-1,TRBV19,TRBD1,TGTGCCAGTAGTAAGGACAGGGGCGACCCGGGCACTGAAGCTTTCTTT,CASSKDRGDPGTEAFF
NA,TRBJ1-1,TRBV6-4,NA,TGTGCCAGCAGTGGCGTTGCGGCTGTCGAAACTGAAGCTTTCTTT,CASSGVAAVETEAFF
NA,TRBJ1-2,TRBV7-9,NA,TGTGCCAGCAGCTTAGGTCAGGCTAACTATGGCTACACCTTC,CASSLGQANYGYTF
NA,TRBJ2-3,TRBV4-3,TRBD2,TGCGCCAGCAGCCAAGATAGGGCGGGAGGGCCTGATACGCAGTATTTT,CASSQDRAGGPDTQYF
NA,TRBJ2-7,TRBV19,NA,TGTGCCAGTAGTTCGATGGACTACCTCAACTACGAGCAGTACTTC,CASSSMDYLNYEQYF
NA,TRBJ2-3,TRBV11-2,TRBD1,TGTGCCAGCAGCTTAACAGGGGGCGGGACAGATACGCAGTATTTT,CASSLTGGGTDTQYF
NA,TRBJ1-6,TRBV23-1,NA,TGCGCCAGCAGTCAATCCAACAGAATCAATTCACCCCTCCACTTT,CASSQSNRINSPLHF
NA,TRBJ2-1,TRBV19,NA,TGTGCCAGTAGTACAGGCCAGACTAAGTCCTACAATGAGCAGTTCTTC,CASSTGQTKSYNEQFF
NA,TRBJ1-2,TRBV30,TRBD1,TGTGCCTGGAGCCAGGGGGCTCAGTATGGCTACACCTTC,CAWSQGAQYGYTF
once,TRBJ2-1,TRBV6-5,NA,TGTGCCAGCAGTGCCCGATCGAGCTCCTACAATGAGCAGTTCTTC,CASSARSSSYNEQFF
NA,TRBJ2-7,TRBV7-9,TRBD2,TGTGCCAGCAGCTCTACCTCGGGAGGGTGGGAGCAGTACTTC,CASSSTSGGWEQYF
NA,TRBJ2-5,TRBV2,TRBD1,TGTGCCAGCAGTGAGGACAGGGGAGGTTCCGAGACCCAGTACTTC,CASSEDRGGSETQYF
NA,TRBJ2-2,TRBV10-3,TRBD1,TGTGCCATCAGTGCCCGCTTACAGGGGATCAGGGAGCTGTTTTTT,CAISARLQGIRELFF
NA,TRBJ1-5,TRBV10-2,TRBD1,TGCGCCAGCAGTGAACAGGGGGGACAGCCCCAGCATTTT,CASSEQGGQPQHF